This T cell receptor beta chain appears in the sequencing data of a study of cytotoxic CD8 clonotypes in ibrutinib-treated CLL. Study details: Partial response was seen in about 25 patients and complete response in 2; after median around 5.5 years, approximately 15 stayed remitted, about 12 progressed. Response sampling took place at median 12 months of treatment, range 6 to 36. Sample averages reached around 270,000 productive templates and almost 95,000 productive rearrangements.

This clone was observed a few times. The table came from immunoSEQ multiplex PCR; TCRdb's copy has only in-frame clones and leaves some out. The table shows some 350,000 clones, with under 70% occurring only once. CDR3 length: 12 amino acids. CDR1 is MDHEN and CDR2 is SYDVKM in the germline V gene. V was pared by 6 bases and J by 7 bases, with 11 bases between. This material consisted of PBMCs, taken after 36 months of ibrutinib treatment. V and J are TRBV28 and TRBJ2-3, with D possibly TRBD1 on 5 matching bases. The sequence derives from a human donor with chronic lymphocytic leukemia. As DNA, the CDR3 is TGTGCCAGCAGCTCCAGGGTAAATACGCAGTATTTT. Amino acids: CASSSRVNTQYF.